These 23 T cell receptor beta chains originate from one sample sequenced in a study of T cell responses to AZD1222 COVID-19 vaccine. Only in-frame clones appear in the TCRdb table, and some are missing; sequencing was by immunoSEQ multiplex PCR. Altogether under 90,000 clones are present, 75% to 90% being singletons, with the ten largest covering over 9.5%. Material: peripheral blood, obtained 28 days after the second AZD1222 dose. These receptors were taken from an adult who received the AZD1222 COVID-19 vaccine.

This chain uses TRBV19 with TRBJ2-2; D is unclear. Between the trimmed V and J ends, which lost 1 base and 4 bases, there was a span of 7 bases. Germline CDR1 and CDR2: LNHDA and SQIVND (reference sequence). The CDR3 totals 14 residues. As DNA, the CDR3 is TGTGCCAGTAGTATAGTTGAGGTCACCGGGGAGCTGTTTTTT. It translates to CASSIVEVTGELFF.

The chain's CDR3 is CASSRENPFGAFF. The CDR3, as DNA: TGTGCCAGCAGCCGAGAAAACCCTTTTGGAGCTTTCTTT. This chain connects TRBV3-1 (or the pseudogene TRBV3-2) to TRBJ1-1; no clear D. CDR3 length equals 13 residues. Germline CDR1 reads LGHDT; CDR2 reads YNNKEL (reference sequence). V was pared by 4 bases and J by 10 bases, with 16 bases between.

In this sample, this clone turned up once. Other DNA sequences within the sample encode an identical CDR3. The chain carries TRBV10-3 and TRBJ2-7, with D perhaps TRBD1 (6 bases). Germline lookup yields CDR1 ENHRY and CDR2 SYGVKD. The V end lost 3 bases, the J end lost 5 bases, and 11 bases lay between the germline ends. This CDR3 comprises 13 residues. CDR3 amino acids: CAISESQGHEQYF. In nucleotides, the CDR3 is TGTGCCATCAGTGAATCCCAGGGGCACGAGCAGTACTTC.

J is TRBJ1-4 and V is TRBV29-1; D gene uncertain. Germline V lookup: CDR1 SQVTM, CDR2 ANQGSEA. This CDR3 spans 10 amino acids. With 4 bases removed from V and 8 bases from J, the gap between germline ends came to 5 bases. For the CDR3, the DNA is TGCAGCGTTGTAGCGGAAAAACTGTTTTTT. Translated, it gives CSVVAEKLFF.

This chain uses TRBV20-1 with TRBJ2-2; TRBD2 agrees at 15 bases. Germline assignment: CDR1 DFQATT and CDR2 SNEGSKA (reference sequence). J gave up 5 bases and V 3 bases, and 10 bases lay outside the gene matches. The CDR3 loop spans 18 amino acids. As DNA, the CDR3 is TGCAGTGCTAGTAAAGGACTAGCGGGGGGGCTGAGGACCGGGGAGCTGTTTTTT. Protein product: CSASKGLAGGLRTGELFF.

The V gene is TRBV7-8, the J gene TRBJ2-7; D could derive from TRBD1 or TRBD2 (5 bases each). V lost 5 bases and J lost 7, with 21 bases in between. This CDR3 comprises 15 residues. Looked up from germline, CDR1 is SGHVS and CDR2 is FQNEAQ. The CDR3 reads CASSAFRAEGKEQYF. The CDR3 DNA is TGTGCCAGCAGCGCGTTCCGGGCTGAGGGGAAGGAGCAGTACTTC. Full variable domain (rest looked up from reference TRBV7-8 and TRBJ2-7): GAGVSQSPRYKVAKRGQDVALRCDPISGHVSLFWYQQALGQGPEFLTYFQNEAQLDKSGLPSDRFFAERPEGSVSTLKIQRTQQEDSAVYLCASSAFRAEGKEQYFGPGTRLTVT.

V usage is TRBV3-1 (or the pseudogene TRBV3-2) and J usage is TRBJ1-3; no definite D call. The CDR3 runs to 16 residues. Germline V lookup: CDR1 LGHDT, CDR2 YNNKEL (reference sequence). Trimming took 0 bases from V and 2 from J, leaving 11 bases between them. The CDR3 is CASSQDASWPGNTIYF. CDR3 DNA sequence: TGTGCCAGCAGCCAAGATGCCAGCTGGCCTGGAAACACCATATATTTT.

The genes are TRBV28 and TRBJ1-2; 8 bases line up with TRBD1. The CDR3 totals 13 residues. V lost 7 bases, J lost 7 bases, and 8 bases stayed unmatched. Germline V gene lookup returns CDR1 MDHEN and CDR2 SYDVKM. Here the CDR3 DNA reads TGTGCCAGCACCCCGGACAGGGCACGTGGCTACACCTTC. Translation gives CASTPDRARGYTF.

This sequence joins TRBV9 and TRBJ1-3; possibly TRBD1 for D (5 bases). This CDR3 region has 17 residues. Germline V CDR1 and CDR2: SGDLS, YYNGEE. The V end lost 4 bases, the J end lost 0 bases, and 17 bases lay between the germline ends. The CDR3 loop reads CASSQGRGATSGNTIYF. CDR3 bases: TGTGCCAGCAGCCAAGGCCGTGGGGCTACCTCTGGAAACACCATATATTTT. The whole variable domain, filled in from reference TRBV9 and TRBJ1-3, reads DSGVTQTPKHLITATGQRVTLRCSPRSGDLSVYWYQQSLDQGLQFLIQYYNGEERAKGNILERFSAQQFPDLHSELNLSSLELGDSALYFCASSQGRGATSGNTIYFGEGSWLTVV.

V gene TRBV24-1 combines with J gene TRBJ1-3; D unclear. V was shortened by 2 bases and J by 4 bases, with 8 bases between the two germline ends. The CDR3 is 14 amino acids. Germline loops: CDR1 KGHDR, CDR2 SFDVKD. The CDR3 DNA reads TGTGCCACCAGTGATTCCAGACAAGGAAACACCATATATTTT. Translated, it gives CATSDSRQGNTIYF.

This clone occurred a few times. This chain links TRBV12-5 with TRBJ2-7; 11 bases match TRBD1. Germline V lookup: CDR1 LGHNT, CDR2 FRNRAP. Losses at the gene ends were 0 bases for V and 6 bases for J; bases not matched to a gene: 10. This CDR3 is built from 17 residues. CDR3 protein: CASGLVRRTGGFLEQYF. The CDR3 bases are TGTGCTAGTGGTTTGGTACGCAGGACAGGGGGCTTTCTCGAGCAGTACTTC. Based on the CDR3 plus reference TRBV12-5 and TRBJ2-7, the full variable domain is DARVTQTPRHKVTEMGQEVTMRCQPILGHNTVFWYRQTMMQGLELLAYFRNRAPLDDSGMPKDRFSAEMPDATLATLKIQPSEPRDSAVYFCASGLVRRTGGFLEQYFGPGTRLTVT.

V is TRBV5-1 and J is TRBJ2-1; 9 bases are a match to TRBD2. V was pared by 3 bases and J by 9 bases, with 1 base of the junction left unmatched. The germline V gene encodes CDR1 SGHRS and CDR2 YFSETQ. The CDR3 has 12 residues. The chain's CDR3 is CASSSSGVEQFF. In nucleotides, the CDR3 is TGCGCCAGCAGCTCTAGCGGGGTTGAGCAGTTCTTC.

The chain links TRBV5-4 to TRBJ2-1; D call uncertain. This CDR3 region has 13 residues. The V end was cut by 1 base, the J end by 3 bases, with 5 bases between. Per the germline V gene, CDR1 is SGHNT and CDR2 is YYREEE (reference sequence). The CDR3 nucleotides are TGTGCCAGCAGCTTGCCTAGCTACAATGAGCAGTTCTTC. Amino acid sequence: CASSLPSYNEQFF.

This sequence joins TRBV5-6 and TRBJ1-5; D remains unclear. This CDR3 contains 12 residues. V shed 2 bases and J shed 6 bases, with 6 bases lying between them. The V gene's germline CDR1 is SGHDT and CDR2 YYEEEE. CDR3 bases: TGTGCCAGCAGCTTAGGGCGTCAGCCCCAGCATTTT. Translating it yields CASSLGRQPQHF. The full variable domain, rest sourced from reference TRBV5-6 and TRBJ1-5, is DAGVTQSPTHLIKTRGQQVTLRCSPKSGHDTVSWYQQALGQGPQFIFQYYEEEERQRGNFPDRFSGHQFPNYSSELNVNALLLGDSALYLCASSLGRQPQHFGDGTRLSIL.

The rearrangement joins TRBV2 to TRBJ2-3; D could derive from TRBD1 or TRBD2 (5 bases each). The germline V gene encodes CDR1 SNHLY and CDR2 FYNNEI. V lost 3 bases and J 3 bases, leaving 10 bases between the germline ends. CDR3 length equals 14 residues. CDR3 sequence reads: CASSEGVGTDTQYF. In nucleotides, the CDR3 is TGTGCCAGCAGTGAGGGGGTGGGGACAGATACGCAGTATTTT.

The chain recombines TRBV12-3 or TRBV12-4 with TRBJ2-1; TRBD1 matches at 7 bases. CDR3 length: 13 residues. The trim removed 6 bases at V and 6 bases at J, leaving 5 bases unmatched. The CDR3 loop reads CASRKTGFNEQFF. The CDR3 coding sequence is TGTGCCAGCAGAAAGACAGGGTTCAATGAGCAGTTCTTC.

The V and J genes are TRBV28 and TRBJ2-7, with TRBD2 identical over 8 bases. The CDR3 length is 13 residues. Trimming took 8 bases from V and 3 from J; bases not matched to a gene: 6. CDR1 MDHEN and CDR2 SYDVKM come from the germline V gene. The DNA for the CDR3 is TGTGCCAGCCGCCCGGGGGGGCACTACGAGCAGTACTTC. Encoded protein: CASRPGGHYEQYF.

The rearrangement links TRBV9 to TRBJ2-5; 9 nucleotides match TRBD2. Germline values: CDR1 SGDLS, CDR2 YYNGEE. J gave up 5 bases and V 0 bases, and 8 bases lay outside the gene matches. The length of the CDR3 is 16 residues. The CDR3 coding sequence is TGTGCCAGCAGCGTAGGAGTTGCGGGGGGGCTGGAGACCCAGTACTTC. Its translation is CASSVGVAGGLETQYF. Filled out from reference TRBV9 and TRBJ2-5, the complete variable domain reads DSGVTQTPKHLITATGQRVTLRCSPRSGDLSVYWYQQSLDQGLQFLIQYYNGEERAKGNILERFSAQQFPDLHSELNLSSLELGDSALYFCASSVGVAGGLETQYFGPGTRLLVL.

The chain is built from TRBV27 and TRBJ2-3, with 7 nucleotides matching TRBD1. Germline V gives CDR1 MNHEY, CDR2 SMNVEV (reference sequence). V was clipped by 5 bases and J by 0 bases; unmatched bases: 8. The CDR3 runs 16 residues. CDR3 amino acids: CASSPATGISTDTQYF. The DNA of the CDR3 is TGTGCCAGCAGTCCGGCGACAGGGATAAGCACAGATACGCAGTATTTT.

The rearrangement links TRBV9 to TRBJ1-3; 7 bases agree with TRBD1. V trimming: 0 bases; J trimming: 2 bases; junction bases outside the gene matches: 2. This CDR3 is built from 15 residues. Germline CDR1 and CDR2: SGDLS and YYNGEE. The CDR3 loop reads CASSVGQGAGNTIYF. The CDR3 bases are TGTGCCAGCAGCGTAGGGCAGGGGGCTGGAAACACCATATATTTT.

This clone was seen a few times. This rearrangement joins TRBV6-5 to TRBJ2-7; the match to TRBD1 covers 7 bases. The CDR3 covers 15 residues. Per the germline V gene, CDR1 is MNHEY and CDR2 is SVGAGI. J gave up 2 bases and V 10 bases, and 14 bases lay outside the gene matches. CDR3 region: CATINAQGSAYEQYF. The DNA for the CDR3 is TGTGCCACCATCAACGCACAGGGGTCGGCCTACGAGCAGTACTTC.

CDR3 DNA: TGTGCCAGCAGCCCTTCCGGGCTTAACACTGAAGCTTTCTTT. The encoded protein is CASSPSGLNTEAFF. The rearrangement joins TRBV27 to TRBJ1-1, with D hard to call. The CDR3 is 14 residues long. The germline V gene encodes CDR1 MNHEY and CDR2 SMNVEV (reference sequence). With 6 bases removed from V and 2 bases from J, the gap between germline ends came to 13 bases.

The rearrangement joins TRBV24-1 to TRBJ2-7, with 9 bases fitting TRBD1. Germline CDR1 is KGHDR and CDR2 is SFDVKD. The CDR3 is 14 amino acids. V dropped 6 bases and J dropped 4; count of bases not matched to a gene: 6. The CDR3 region has the DNA TGTGCCACCAGTAAAGGACAGGGGCGGTACGAGCAGTACTTC. This codes for CATSKGQGRYEQYF.